This T cell receptor (beta chain) was sequenced in a study of graft-versus-host responses after intestinal transplantation. Study background: Anti-thymocyte globulin served as induction for all recipients, who then took tacrolimus and steroids for about 3 years. Regarding the study as a whole: In patients with graft-donor T cell macrochimerism, allograft graft-versus-host to host-versus-graft clonal ratios were high. Recipient bone marrow held GvH clones, some seen earlier in ileum or blood.

Clones were sequenced by immunoSEQ multiplex PCR, and TCRdb holds only the in-frame ones, with some missing. The top ten clones hold around 0.33% of a sample with 84,000 or so clones, around 90% of them seen once. The germline V gene encodes CDR1 ENHRY and CDR2 SYGVKD. Trimming cost V 8 bases and J 0 bases, with 17 bases left between them. The CDR3 is 15 amino acids. As regards this clone: Its antigen remains unidentified.

This receptor was taken from a human donor who received an intestinal transplant. The V gene is TRBV10-3, the J gene TRBJ2-7, with D possibly being TRBD1 or TRBD2 (6 bases each). The sequences come from unstimulated CD4+ T cells sorted from spleen or lymph node cells, collected before intestinal transplant. The CDR3 bases are TGTGCCATCCGACCTGGGGGGCCGAGCTCCTACGAGCAGTACTTC. Amino acids: CAIRPGGPSSYEQYF.